This entry describes one T cell receptor beta chain. This entry belongs to a study of T cells of healthy individuals. TCRdb passed the 5' RACE reads through MiXCR, listing each CDR3 protein once. The sample lists 65,000 to 95,000 distinct CDR3 sequences; approximately 5.4% were seen once. Germline lookup yields CDR1 MNHEY and CDR2 SVGEGT. J gave up 1 base and V 4 bases, and 14 bases lay outside the gene matches. This CDR3 has 18 amino acids. This TCR was recovered from a female donor in good health. The gene calls are TRBV6-2 or TRBV6-3 and TRBJ1-2, with 8 bases identical to TRBD1. CDR3 nucleotide sequence: TGTGCCAGCAGTTTCCCCAACCTTCGGACAGGGAGTAACTATGGCTACACCTTC. Protein sequence: CASSFPNLRTGSNYGYTF.